This T cell receptor (beta chain) was captured by sequencing in a study of cytomegalovirus exposure and HLA in healthy donors. Study background: The same platform was used for the 120 validation repertoires and the roughly 730 first-cohort repertoires, a later analysis reported.

This CDR3 contains 15 residues. V dropped 6 bases and J dropped 0 bases, with 13 bases sitting between them. Germline assignment: CDR1 KGHSH and CDR2 LQKENI. The protocol was immunoSEQ multiplex PCR, while the TCRdb copy is restricted to in-frame clones and leaves out a portion. The profile shows hundreds of thousands of clones, just under 90% of them singletons. This chain joins TRBV18 and TRBJ2-3; D is possibly TRBD1 (6 bases). The origin of this receptor is a man between 18 and 29 years old in good health and CMV-seronegative. Sequenced: PBMCs. The CDR3 DNA is TGTGCCAGCTCGGCCTCACAGGGCAGCACAGATACGCAGTATTTT. Its translation: CASSASQGSTDTQYF.